What follows is one T cell receptor beta chain and its context. This clonotype was seen only a few times. The antigen it recognizes is unknown. Within one base of it there is no much larger clone, and no base qualities were kept. The time point label for this specimen denotes: patch test 1, 2 weeks after DPC sensitization. The sample's treatment or condition label, in plain terms: therapeutic diphenylcyclopropenone sensitization with weekly scalp DPC. At each patch-test visit, blood was drawn before the patch test was applied. Eligible patients were aged 18 to 70, diagnosed with alopecia, deemed suitable for DPC therapy, and excluded if pregnant. Total RNA was extracted from unfractionated whole blood collected in Tempus Blood RNA tubes. The data derive from a study of human T cells and chemical hapten exposure (dated by TCRdb to the early 2020s). Study-level background: For sensitization, 2% DPC in acetone was applied to a roughly 2 cm by roughly 2 cm area of upper inner arm skin. Throughout the roughly 23-week study period, patients were also given weekly therapeutic DPC doses on the scalp. Patch tests used Finn chambers with 0.01% DPC on the upper back, scored after 6 days by International Contact Dermatitis Research Group standards. Alopecia areata with under or over 50% scalp involvement, alopecia totalis and alopecia universalis were represented in the patient cohort, which was mostly female. Libraries were pooled for sequencing, and per-sample TCR yields varied mainly because of small differences in library volumes within the pool. Peripheral blood TCR repertoire changes were tracked in vivo in alopecia patients during primary and secondary sensitization to the hapten diphenylcyclopropenone (DPC). Blood samples were taken from patients before sensitization (week 0) and at 2, 6 and about 24 weeks after DPC sensitization. Nearly 30 alopecia patients gave blood for TCR sequencing at one to four time points (pre-sensitization, 2, 6 and 24 weeks).

Libraries were made using RACE. The listed sequencing device is NextSeq 500. During library preparation, unique molecular identifiers were attached to individual cDNA molecules so that TCRs could be counted quantitatively and reproducibly. For every blood RNA sample, sequencing covered both the TCR alpha and TCR beta chains. The source study handled its data this way. The median number of TCRs per sample was 85,000 to 100,000, ranging from about 20,000 to 700,000. The Decombinator software suite was used to annotate the V, J and CDR3 of the TCR reads. For the PS versus PT1 abundance plots, all samples were subsampled to the same number of TCRs (28,000). TCRs were defined as expanded if absent before sensitization and observed at least eight times at the 2-week time point. TCRdb reran the public reads through fastp at Q25 and MiXCR, keeping productive beta chains. One record per CDR3 amino acid sequence lists the most common genes and DNA. The V and J calls, along with clone size, are taken from TCRdb and not from the paper's own processing. The sample includes a few hundred thousand distinct CDR3 sequences, with 4% to 5.5% observed a single time. The ten top clones hold over 2% of the sample.

General conclusions and limits of the study: DPC sensitization did not change how many TCRs were above 1 in 1000 frequency, and no evidence was found of alterations in global repertoire structure. Repeated subsampling changed both the strength of the expansion versus patch-test correlation and the threshold at which that correlation became significant. Because all patients had alopecia, a presumed autoimmune disease, the immune response of the patients might differ from that of healthy individuals. Compared with pre-sensitization or healthy control sets, expanded TCRs formed significantly more large CDR3 similarity clusters, which is consistent with antigen-driven responses. The number of PT1 expanded TCRs positively correlated with patch test score, significant at thresholds 8, 16 and 32 but not 4.

This clonotype was obtained from a woman in her forties or fifties with alopecia areata. Some clones in this sample may be carry-over from other donors' samples. Sample: whole blood, taken in connection with sensitization to the hapten diphenylcyclopropenone (DPC).

This receptor has the CDR3 CASSLSAGPPPGYTF. In nucleotide form, the sequence is TGTGCCAGCAGTTTATCGGCAGGGCCACCCCCTGGCTACACCTTC. The sequence joins TRBV12-3 or TRBV12-4 to TRBJ1-2; the D gene is perhaps TRBD1, on 5 matching bases. CDR3 length: 15 amino acids, cysteine to phenylalanine. CDR3 DNA only is kept here, 45 bases in frame from base 1. Trimming at the junction amounts to 2 bases on V and 7 bases on J, and the germline ends lie 17 bases apart.